Below, 10 T cell receptor beta chains from the same sample are listed, as sequenced in a study of identical twins. TCRdb called the 5' RACE reads again in MiXCR, with one record for every CDR3 protein. The sample includes approximately 890,000 distinct CDR3 sequences, roughly 12% of them seen just once. The same sample was also studied in work on yellow fever vaccine responses in identical twins.

The sequencing sample was made of PBMCs. Receptors originate from a woman aged 18-30 years in good health.

This clonotype was found many times. J is TRBJ2-5 and V is TRBV9; 9 bases are a match to TRBD2. The CDR3 length is 16 residues. The junction had 8 bases not matched to a gene; V was cut back by 0 bases and J by 5 bases. Germline CDR1 reads SGDLS; CDR2 reads YYNGEE. The CDR3 DNA sequence: TGTGCCAGCAGCGTAGGCGGAGCGGGAGGATCGGAGACCCAGTACTTC. It is translated as CASSVGGAGGSETQYF.

The J gene is TRBJ2-1, the V gene TRBV10-3, with D possibly being TRBD2 (7 bases). Germline V gives CDR1 ENHRY, CDR2 SYGVKD. The CDR3 length is 15 residues. Trimming took off 7 bases at V and 0 bases at J, with 13 bases between the two ends. The CDR3 nucleotides are TGTGCCATCAACCCGGGGGGCCCCTCCTACAATGAGCAGTTCTTC. It codes for CAINPGGPSYNEQFF.

Only a few counts were recorded for this clonotype. J is TRBJ1-1 and V is TRBV10-3; the D is unclear. From germline, CDR1 is ENHRY and CDR2 SYGVKD. Between the trimmed V and J ends, which lost 10 bases and 1 base, there was a span of 4 bases. This CDR3 spans 10 amino acids. Written as DNA, the CDR3 is TGTGCCACGCGGAACACTGAAGCTTTCTTT. This gives the protein CATRNTEAFF.

This clonotype was observed a handful of times. This chain uses TRBV5-5 with TRBJ1-1; a weak D match, TRBD1 (6 bases). CDR3 length: 12 residues. V was cut by 5 bases and J by 6 bases, with 11 bases left in between. The germline CDR1 and CDR2 sequences are SGHKS and YYEKEE (reference sequence). CDR3 sequence: CASRGAAPEAFF. CDR3 DNA sequence: TGTGCCAGCAGGGGGGCCGCCCCTGAAGCTTTCTTT.

This clonotype was found a few times. This chain uses TRBV28 with TRBJ2-7, with a weak D call TRBD2 (6 bases). Trimming took off 7 bases at V and 6 bases at J, with 16 bases between the two ends. There are 13 residues in the CDR3. CDR1 and CDR2 (germline): MDHEN, SYDVKM. CDR3 in DNA: TGTGCCAGCACTCAGGGAGGTGCTTTCGAGCAGTACTTC. Amino acid sequence: CASTQGGAFEQYF. Variable domain in full (rest from reference TRBV28 and TRBJ2-7): DVKVTQSSRYLVKRTGEKVFLECVQDMDHENMFWYRQDPGLGLRLIYFSYDVKMKEKGDIPEGYSVSREKKERFSLILESASTNQTSMYLCASTQGGAFEQYFGPGTRLTVT.

The chain combines TRBV11-2 with TRBJ2-7; D assignment may be TRBD1 or TRBD2 (6 bases each). The CDR3 covers 14 residues. V was trimmed by 1 base and J by 3 bases, leaving 10 bases between them. Germline CDR1 and CDR2: SGHAT and FQNNGV. The CDR3 sequence: CASSLAGALYEQYV. CDR3 in DNA: TGTGCCAGCAGCTTAGCGGGGGCCCTCTACGAGCAGTACGTC.

The chain employs TRBV6-6 and TRBJ2-4; D uncertain. Germline V lookup: CDR1 MNHNY, CDR2 SVGAGI (reference sequence). CDR3 length: 13 residues. V shed 1 base and J shed 8 bases, with 9 bases lying between them. This chain's CDR3 is CASSYWGSDIQYF. Here the CDR3 DNA reads TGTGCCAGCAGTTACTGGGGAAGTGACATTCAGTACTTC.

In this sample, this clonotype turned up a few times. The chain combines TRBV7-3 with TRBJ2-5, with 7 bases aligning to TRBD1. There are 15 residues in the CDR3. Germline CDR1 reads SGHTA; CDR2 reads FQGTGA. Unmatched junction bases numbered 6, after V lost 4 bases and J lost 1 base. CDR3 DNA: TGTGCCAGCAGCTCTTCGGGACAGTTCCAAGAGACCCAGTACTTC. It translates to CASSSSGQFQETQYF.

This clonotype was observed a handful of times. This chain connects TRBV11-2 to TRBJ2-3, with D perhaps TRBD2 (6 bases). CDR1 and CDR2 (germline): SGHAT, FQNNGV. Trimming took off 0 bases at V and 2 bases at J, with 18 bases between the two ends. The CDR3 is 18 amino acids. The CDR3 here is CASSLEGRASVNTDTQYF. CDR3 nucleotides: TGTGCCAGCAGCTTAGAAGGCCGCGCTAGCGTGAACACAGATACGCAGTATTTT.

The chain employs TRBV27 and TRBJ2-4; D possibly corresponds to TRBD1 (5 bases). V lost 5 bases, J lost 6 bases, and 11 bases lay in between. CDR3 length: 13 residues. Germline CDR1 is MNHEY and CDR2 is SMNVEV (reference sequence). The CDR3 sequence: CASSPGWGNIQYF. The CDR3 DNA reads TGTGCCAGCAGTCCAGGGTGGGGAAACATTCAGTACTTC.